Below, 11 T cell receptor beta chains from the same sample are listed, as sequenced in a study of T cell changes during pregnancy in multiple sclerosis. Produced via immunoSEQ multiplex PCR; TCRdb's table is partial and in-frame only. The sample has tens of thousands of clones, approximately 91% seen once. Specimen: CD4+ T cells from peripheral blood mononuclear cells, collected in the first trimester of pregnancy. All receptors come from a female donor with multiple sclerosis, enrolled in a pregnancy study.

V and J are TRBV7-9 and TRBJ2-3; D remains ambiguous. This CDR3 is built from 12 residues. V lost 3 bases and J 6 bases, leaving 7 bases between the germline ends. Germline CDR1 SEHNR, CDR2 FQNEAQ (reference sequence). The CDR3 here is CASSFHADTQYF. DNA for the CDR3: TGTGCCAGCAGCTTCCATGCGGATACGCAGTATTTT. Based on the CDR3 plus reference TRBV7-9 and TRBJ2-3, the full variable domain is DTGVSQNPRHKITKRGQNVTFRCDPISEHNRLYWYRQTLGQGPEFLTYFQNEAQLEKSRLLSDRFSAERPKGSFSTLEIQRTEQGDSAMYLCASSFHADTQYFGPGTRLTVL.

The chain recombines TRBV2 with TRBJ2-7; 11 nucleotides agree with TRBD1. The ends lost 7 bases at V and 7 bases at J; junction bases unmatched: 6. Germline values: CDR1 SNHLY, CDR2 FYNNEI. The CDR3 is made up of 13 amino acids. Here the CDR3 reads CASTGQGAREQYF. DNA for the CDR3: TGTGCCAGCACCGGACAGGGGGCGCGGGAGCAGTACTTC.

This chain uses TRBV6-5 with TRBJ2-3; 13 positions agree with TRBD2. V shed 6 bases and J 4 bases; nucleotides not matched to a gene: 4. CDR1 is MNHEY, CDR2 SVGAGI, per germline. This CDR3 comprises 15 residues. CDR3 in DNA: TGTGCCAGCAGCCGTACTAGCGGGAGGGCAGATACGCAGTATTTT. Translated, it gives CASSRTSGRADTQYF.

The chain employs TRBV29-1 and TRBJ2-5, with TRBD2 identical over 8 bases. Germline V CDR1 and CDR2: SQVTM, ANQGSEA. The CDR3 loop spans 15 amino acids. V shed 4 bases, J shed 7 bases, and the junction held 14 bases outside the gene matches. CDR3 DNA sequence: TGCAGCGTTGTATATTCAGCGGGAGTTGGAGGGACCCAGTACTTC. Residues: CSVVYSAGVGGTQYF.

The chain employs TRBV2 and TRBJ2-7, with D possibly TRBD1 on 6 matching bases. The ends were cut back, 7 bases at V and 4 bases at J, with 8 bases in the middle. The V gene's germline CDR1 is SNHLY and CDR2 FYNNEI. The CDR3 contains 11 residues. CDR3 region: CASKGEYEQYF. In DNA form, the CDR3 reads TGTGCCAGCAAGGGGGAGTACGAGCAGTACTTC.

This clone showed up just a few times. V gene TRBV25-1 combines with J gene TRBJ1-2, with a possible D match to TRBD1 (6 bases). The CDR3 has 15 amino acids. Between the trimmed V and J ends, which lost 3 bases and 2 bases, there was a span of 13 bases. CDR1 and CDR2 from the germline V gene are MGHDK and SYGVNS. CDR3 bases: TGTGCCAGCAGTGATTTCTTTCAGGGGAACTATGGCTACACCTTC. Protein product: CASSDFFQGNYGYTF.

V is TRBV5-4 and J is TRBJ2-5; tentatively, D is TRBD2 (6 bases). Trimming took 0 bases from V and 5 from J, leaving 11 bases between them. Germline loops: CDR1 SGHNT, CDR2 YYREEE (reference sequence). There are 14 residues in the CDR3. CDR3 amino acids: CASSLAGRGETQYF. The CDR3 bases are TGTGCCAGCAGCTTGGCCGGGAGAGGGGAGACCCAGTACTTC. Combining the CDR3 with reference TRBV5-4 and TRBJ2-5 gives the whole variable domain ETGVTQSPTHLIKTRGQQVTLRCSSQSGHNTVSWYQQALGQGPQFIFQYYREEENGRGNFPPRFSGLQFPNYSSELNVNALELDDSALYLCASSLAGRGETQYFGPGTRLLVL.

The chain uses TRBV28 and TRBJ1-3; 7 nucleotides align to TRBD1. This CDR3 has 15 amino acids. Trimming took 5 bases from V and 11 from J; bases not matched to a gene: 15. CDR1 is MDHEN, CDR2 SYDVKM, per germline. The chain's CDR3 is CASSKAGTERSPIYF. The CDR3 bases are TGTGCCAGCAGTAAAGCCGGGACAGAACGTTCCCCCATATATTTT.

This chain links TRBV10-3 with TRBJ1-2; no clear D gene. Trimming removed 2 bases from V and 2 bases from J, with 9 bases in between. Germline loops: CDR1 ENHRY, CDR2 SYGVKD. The CDR3 is 14 amino acids. The CDR3 is CAISEGQENYGYTF. CDR3 DNA: TGTGCCATCAGTGAGGGCCAGGAAAACTATGGCTACACCTTC.

The table lists this clone with a few counts. The chain employs TRBV18 and TRBJ1-2; possibly TRBD1 for D (5 bases). Germline V gene sequence: CDR1 KGHSH, CDR2 LQKENI. V lost 2 bases and J 0 bases, leaving 16 bases between the germline ends. There are 17 residues in the CDR3. CDR3 sequence: CASSPYYPRQSNYGYTF. CDR3 sequence (DNA): TGTGCCAGCTCACCATATTACCCCCGACAGTCTAACTATGGCTACACCTTC.

This chain links TRBV6-1 with TRBJ1-2; TRBD1 might be the D (6 bases). The CDR3 runs 14 residues. CDR1 MNHNS and CDR2 SASEGT come from the germline V gene. V lost 2 bases, J lost 6 bases, and 13 bases lay in between. DNA for the CDR3: TGTGCCAGCAGTGAACGCGCTTCAGGGGATGGCTACACCTTC. This translates into CASSERASGDGYTF.